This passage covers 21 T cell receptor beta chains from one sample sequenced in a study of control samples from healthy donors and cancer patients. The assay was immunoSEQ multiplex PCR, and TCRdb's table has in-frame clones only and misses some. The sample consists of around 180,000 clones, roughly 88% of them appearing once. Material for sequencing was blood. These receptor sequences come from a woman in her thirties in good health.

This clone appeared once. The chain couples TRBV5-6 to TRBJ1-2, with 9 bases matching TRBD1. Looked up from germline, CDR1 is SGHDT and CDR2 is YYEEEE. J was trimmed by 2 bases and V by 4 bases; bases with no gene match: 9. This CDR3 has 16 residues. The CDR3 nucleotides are TGTGCCAGCAGCATGGGGACAGGGCTTTTCAACTATGGCTACACCTTC. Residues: CASSMGTGLFNYGYTF. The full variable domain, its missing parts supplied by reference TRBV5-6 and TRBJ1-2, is DAGVTQSPTHLIKTRGQQVTLRCSPKSGHDTVSWYQQALGQGPQFIFQYYEEEERQRGNFPDRFSGHQFPNYSSELNVNALLLGDSALYLCASSMGTGLFNYGYTFGSGTRLTVV.

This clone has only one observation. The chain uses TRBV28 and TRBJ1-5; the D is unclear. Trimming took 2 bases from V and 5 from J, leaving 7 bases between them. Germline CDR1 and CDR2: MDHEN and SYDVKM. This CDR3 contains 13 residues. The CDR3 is CASSLERYQPQHF. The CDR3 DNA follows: TGTGCCAGCAGTTTAGAGAGATATCAGCCCCAGCATTTT.

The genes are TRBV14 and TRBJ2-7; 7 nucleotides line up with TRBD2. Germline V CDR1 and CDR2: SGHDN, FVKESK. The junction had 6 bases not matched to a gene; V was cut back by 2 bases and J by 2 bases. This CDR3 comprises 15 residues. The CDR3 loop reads CASSQWGGKAYEQYF. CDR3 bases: TGTGCCAGCAGCCAATGGGGGGGAAAAGCCTACGAGCAGTACTTC. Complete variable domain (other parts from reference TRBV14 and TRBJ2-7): EAGVTQFPSHSVIEKGQTVTLRCDPISGHDNLYWYRRVMGKEIKFLLHFVKESKQDESGMPNNRFLAERTGGTYSTLKVQPAELEDSGVYFCASSQWGGKAYEQYFGPGTRLTVT.

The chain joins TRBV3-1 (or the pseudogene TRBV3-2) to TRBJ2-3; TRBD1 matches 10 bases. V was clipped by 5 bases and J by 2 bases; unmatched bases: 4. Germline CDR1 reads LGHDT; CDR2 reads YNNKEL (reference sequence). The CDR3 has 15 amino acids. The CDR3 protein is CASSTGQGYTDTQYF. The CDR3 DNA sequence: TGTGCCAGCAGCACGGGACAGGGGTACACAGATACGCAGTATTTT.

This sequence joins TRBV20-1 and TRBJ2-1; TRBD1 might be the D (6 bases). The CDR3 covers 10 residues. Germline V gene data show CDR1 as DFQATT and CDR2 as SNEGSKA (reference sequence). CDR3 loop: CSAAGQWEFF. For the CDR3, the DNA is TGCAGCGCCGCAGGACAGTGGGAGTTCTTC.

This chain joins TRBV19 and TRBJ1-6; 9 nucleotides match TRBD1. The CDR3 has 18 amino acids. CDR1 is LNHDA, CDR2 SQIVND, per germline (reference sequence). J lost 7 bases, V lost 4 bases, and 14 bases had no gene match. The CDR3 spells CASSSLRRNGQGNSPLHF. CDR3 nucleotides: TGTGCCAGTAGTAGCCTTAGAAGAAACGGACAGGGGAATTCACCCCTCCACTTT.

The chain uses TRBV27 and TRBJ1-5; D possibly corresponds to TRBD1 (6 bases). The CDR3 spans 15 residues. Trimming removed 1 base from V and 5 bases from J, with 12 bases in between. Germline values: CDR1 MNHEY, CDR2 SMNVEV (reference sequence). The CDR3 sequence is CASSLWGTTDQPQHF. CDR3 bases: TGTGCCAGCAGTTTATGGGGGACAACCGATCAGCCCCAGCATTTT.

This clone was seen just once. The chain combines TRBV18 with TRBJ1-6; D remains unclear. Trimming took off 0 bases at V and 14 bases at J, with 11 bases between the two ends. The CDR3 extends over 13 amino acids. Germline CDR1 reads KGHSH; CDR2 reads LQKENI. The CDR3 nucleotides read TGTGCCAGCTCACCACCGGACGGCGTTGCCCTCCACTTT. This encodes CASSPPDGVALHF. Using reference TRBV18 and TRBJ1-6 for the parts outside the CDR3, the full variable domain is NAGVMQNPRHLVRRRGQEARLRCSPMKGHSHVYWYRQLPEEGLKFMVYLQKENIIDESGMPKERFSAEFPKEGPSILRIQQVVRGDSAAYFCASSPPDGVALHFGNGTRLTVT.

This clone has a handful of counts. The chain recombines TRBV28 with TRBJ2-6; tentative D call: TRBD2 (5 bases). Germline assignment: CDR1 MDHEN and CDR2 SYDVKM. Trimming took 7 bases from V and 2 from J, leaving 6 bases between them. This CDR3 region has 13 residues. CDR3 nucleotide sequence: TGTGCCAGCAACGGGGCTGGGGCCAACGTCCTGACTTTC. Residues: CASNGAGANVLTF. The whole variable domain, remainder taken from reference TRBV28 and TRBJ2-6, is DVKVTQSSRYLVKRTGEKVFLECVQDMDHENMFWYRQDPGLGLRLIYFSYDVKMKEKGDIPEGYSVSREKKERFSLILESASTNQTSMYLCASNGAGANVLTFGAGSRLTVL.

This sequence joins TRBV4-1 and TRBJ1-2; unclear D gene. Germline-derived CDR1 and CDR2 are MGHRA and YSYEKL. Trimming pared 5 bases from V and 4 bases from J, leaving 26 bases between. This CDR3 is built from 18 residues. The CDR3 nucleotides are TGCGCCAGCAGCATGAAAACCAGCACGGATTATTCTCTCTATGGCTACACCTTC. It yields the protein CASSMKTSTDYSLYGYTF.

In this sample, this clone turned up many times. The CDR3 sequence is CASSTGTGGDQPQHF. The CDR3, as DNA: TGTGCCAGCAGTACCGGGACAGGGGGGGATCAGCCCCAGCATTTT. The chain links TRBV6-5 to TRBJ1-5, with 11 positions matching TRBD1. Germline CDR1 reads MNHEY; CDR2 reads SVGAGI. The CDR3 runs 15 residues. Trimming cost V 5 bases and J 5 bases; bases outside gene matches: 5.

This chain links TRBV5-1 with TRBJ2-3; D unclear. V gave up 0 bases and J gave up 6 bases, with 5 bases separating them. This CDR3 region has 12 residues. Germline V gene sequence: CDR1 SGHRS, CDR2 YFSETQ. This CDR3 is CASSLGFDTQYF. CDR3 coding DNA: TGCGCCAGCAGCTTGGGGTTTGATACGCAGTATTTT. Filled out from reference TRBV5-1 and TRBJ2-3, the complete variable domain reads KAGVTQTPRYLIKTRGQQVTLSCSPISGHRSVSWYQQTPGQGLQFLFEYFSETQRNKGNFPGRFSGRQFSNSRSEMNVSTLELGDSALYLCASSLGFDTQYFGPGTRLTVL.

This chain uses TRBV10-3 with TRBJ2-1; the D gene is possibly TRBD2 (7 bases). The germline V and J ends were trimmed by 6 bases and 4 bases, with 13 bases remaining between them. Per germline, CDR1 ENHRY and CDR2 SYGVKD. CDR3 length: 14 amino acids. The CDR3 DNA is TGTGCCATCAGGGGAGGGGGGTCTTACAATGAGCAGTTCTTC. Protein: CAIRGGGSYNEQFF.

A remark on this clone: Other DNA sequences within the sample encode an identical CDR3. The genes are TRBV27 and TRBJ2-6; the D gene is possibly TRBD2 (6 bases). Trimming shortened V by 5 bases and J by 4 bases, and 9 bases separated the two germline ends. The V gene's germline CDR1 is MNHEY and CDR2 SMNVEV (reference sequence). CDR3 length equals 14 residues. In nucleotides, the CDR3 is TGTGCCAGCAGTCCCCGGGGGGGGGCCAACGTCCTGACTTTC. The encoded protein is CASSPRGGANVLTF.

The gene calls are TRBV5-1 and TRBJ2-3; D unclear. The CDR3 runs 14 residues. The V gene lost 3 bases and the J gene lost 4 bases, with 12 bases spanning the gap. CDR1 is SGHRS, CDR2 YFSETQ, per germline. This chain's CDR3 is CASSSTNKADTQYF. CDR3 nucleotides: TGCGCCAGCAGCTCGACAAATAAAGCAGATACGCAGTATTTT. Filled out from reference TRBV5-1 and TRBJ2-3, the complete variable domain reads KAGVTQTPRYLIKTRGQQVTLSCSPISGHRSVSWYQQTPGQGLQFLFEYFSETQRNKGNFPGRFSGRQFSNSRSEMNVSTLELGDSALYLCASSSTNKADTQYFGPGTRLTVL.

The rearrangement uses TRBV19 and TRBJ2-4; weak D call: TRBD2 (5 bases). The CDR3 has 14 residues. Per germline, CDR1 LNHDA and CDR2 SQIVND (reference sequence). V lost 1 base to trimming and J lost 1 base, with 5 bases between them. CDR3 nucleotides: TGTGCCAGTAGTATAGCGGGGGCCAAAAACATTCAGTACTTC. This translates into CASSIAGAKNIQYF.

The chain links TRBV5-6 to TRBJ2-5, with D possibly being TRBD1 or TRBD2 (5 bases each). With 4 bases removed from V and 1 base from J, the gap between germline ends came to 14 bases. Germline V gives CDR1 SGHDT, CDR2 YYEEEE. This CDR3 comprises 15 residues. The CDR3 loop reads CASSIPQGPQETQYF. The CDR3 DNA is TGTGCCAGCAGCATCCCCCAGGGACCCCAAGAGACCCAGTACTTC.

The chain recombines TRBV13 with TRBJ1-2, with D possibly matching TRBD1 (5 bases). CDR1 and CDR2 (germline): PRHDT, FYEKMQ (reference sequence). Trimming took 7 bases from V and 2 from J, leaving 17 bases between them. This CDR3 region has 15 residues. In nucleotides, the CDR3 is TGTGCCAGCACCGACACGGGGCGTCGGAACTATGGCTACACCTTC. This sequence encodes CASTDTGRRNYGYTF.

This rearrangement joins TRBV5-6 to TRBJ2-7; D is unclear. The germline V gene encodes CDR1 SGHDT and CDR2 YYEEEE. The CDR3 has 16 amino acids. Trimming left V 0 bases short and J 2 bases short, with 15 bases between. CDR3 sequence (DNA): TGTGCCAGCAGCTTGGGCCGCCGGACGGAAACCTACGAGCAGTACTTC. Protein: CASSLGRRTETYEQYF.

The CDR3, as DNA: TGCGCCAGCGGGACTAGCGGGGTGCAGGAGACCCAGTACTTC. This translates into CASGTSGVQETQYF. The V gene is TRBV5-1, the J gene TRBJ2-5; TRBD2 matches 13 bases. The CDR3 extends over 14 amino acids. Germline CDR1 reads SGHRS; CDR2 reads YFSETQ. Trimming removed 7 bases from V and 5 bases from J; junction bases left unmatched: 5.

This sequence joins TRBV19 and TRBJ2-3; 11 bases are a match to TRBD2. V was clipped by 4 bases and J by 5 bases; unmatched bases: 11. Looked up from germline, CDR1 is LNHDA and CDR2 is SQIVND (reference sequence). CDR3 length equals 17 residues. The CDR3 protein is CASSNIYSGRAIDTQYF. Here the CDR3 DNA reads TGTGCCAGTAGTAATATATATAGCGGGAGGGCCATAGATACGCAGTATTTT.